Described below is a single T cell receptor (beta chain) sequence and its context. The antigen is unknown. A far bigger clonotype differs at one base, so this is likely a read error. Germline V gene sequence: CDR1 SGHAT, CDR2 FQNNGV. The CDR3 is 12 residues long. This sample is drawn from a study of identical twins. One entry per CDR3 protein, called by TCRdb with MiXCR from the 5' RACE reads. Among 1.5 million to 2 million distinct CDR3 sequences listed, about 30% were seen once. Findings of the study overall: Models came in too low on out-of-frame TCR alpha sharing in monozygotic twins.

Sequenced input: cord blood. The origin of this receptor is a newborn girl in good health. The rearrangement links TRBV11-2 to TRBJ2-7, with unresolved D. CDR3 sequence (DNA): TGTGCCAGCAGCTTAGGGTACAATGAGCGGTACTTC. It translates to CASSLGYNERYF.